One TCR beta chain is described in this entry. The antigen is not known. The record originates from a study of CD8+ T cells in alopecia areata. Described treatment: oral pan-JAK inhibitor, 5-10 mg twice daily. The investigators collected lesional scalp punch biopsies and peripheral blood from alopecia areata patients. General study points: Many expanded lesional clones persisted during tofacitinib (in both scalp and blood). Possibly because of HLA-related factors, TCR sharing was less clear across patients than in mice.

Extracted RNA was reverse transcribed into cDNA, the sequencing template. Profiled with immunoSEQ multiplex PCR; TCRdb holds only in-frame clones, not every one. The profile shows 200,000 to 250,000 clones, roughly three fifths of them singletons. Unmatched junction bases numbered 15, after V lost 1 base and J lost 0 bases. This CDR3 region has 19 residues. In germline, CDR1 is GTSNPN, CDR2 SVGIG (reference sequence). The clonotype comes from a human donor with alopecia areata. The sample consisted of CD4+ T cells sorted from blood, taken between weeks 43 and 45, from a patient treated with tofacitinib. J is TRBJ1-1 and V is TRBV30; 9 bases are shared with TRBD1. The CDR3 loop is CAWSALFPGQGGLNTEAFF. Written as DNA, the CDR3 is TGTGCCTGGAGTGCCCTCTTCCCGGGACAGGGAGGGTTGAACACTGAAGCTTTCTTT.